One sample yielded the 14 T cell receptor beta chains listed below, sequenced in a study of shared clonotypes between healthy human individuals. Cells designated naive CD8 were CD45RO-negative and were positively selected for CCR7, with terminally differentiated effector memory CD45RA+ cells excluded. Generated by immunoSEQ multiplex PCR, the TCRdb table keeps only in-frame clones and is missing some. The table includes nearly 600,000 clones, nearly 97% detected once. Sequencing was performed on naive CD8+ T cells sorted from blood. These receptors originate from a woman aged 25-40 years in good health.

This chain joins TRBV2 and TRBJ2-2; 7 bases match TRBD2. Germline assignment: CDR1 SNHLY and CDR2 FYNNEI. With 3 bases clipped from V and 5 bases from J, the junction kept 9 bases outside the gene matches. The CDR3 extends over 16 amino acids. The CDR3 spells CASSESRRGGTGELFF. CDR3 bases: TGTGCCAGCAGTGAGAGCCGACGGGGAGGGACCGGGGAGCTGTTTTTT.

This chain connects TRBV5-1 to TRBJ1-2; 12 bases are a match to TRBD1. With 4 bases clipped from V and 7 bases from J, the junction kept 11 bases outside the gene matches. The CDR3 runs 16 residues. Germline CDR1 reads SGHRS; CDR2 reads YFSETQ. The CDR3, as DNA: TGCGCCAGCAGCCTTAACGCGGGACAGGGGGCTATTGGCTACACCTTC. This codes for CASSLNAGQGAIGYTF.

As concerns this clone: This CDR3 is also generated by other DNA sequences in the sample. V gene TRBV28 combines with J gene TRBJ1-1, with D unclear. Germline CDR1 and CDR2: MDHEN and SYDVKM. The CDR3 covers 13 residues. Trimming took off 5 bases at V and 4 bases at J, with 11 bases between the two ends. CDR3: CASSLEGGTEAFF. The CDR3 region has the DNA TGTGCCAGCAGTCTTGAGGGCGGCACTGAAGCTTTCTTT. The variable domain in full, completed from reference TRBV28 and TRBJ1-1, reads DVKVTQSSRYLVKRTGEKVFLECVQDMDHENMFWYRQDPGLGLRLIYFSYDVKMKEKGDIPEGYSVSREKKERFSLILESASTNQTSMYLCASSLEGGTEAFFGQGTRLTVV.

The chain has TRBV4-2 and TRBJ2-3, with 8 bases aligning to TRBD2. CDR3 length: 17 residues. Germline CDR1 LGHNA, CDR2 YNFKEQ. V lost 3 bases to trimming and J lost 3 bases; unmatched junction nucleotides: 11. The CDR3 coding sequence is TGTGCCAGCAGCCACCCGACTAGCGTACTCCAAACAGATACGCAGTATTTT. Its protein is CASSHPTSVLQTDTQYF.

The chain joins TRBV29-1 to TRBJ2-1; 7 bases match TRBD2. CDR3 length: 15 residues. V lost 1 base and J lost 0; bases outside the gene matches: 3. Germline CDR1 and CDR2: SQVTM and ANQGSEA. The CDR3: CSVEGGGSSYNEQFF. The CDR3 DNA sequence: TGCAGCGTTGAAGGGGGGGGAAGCTCCTACAATGAGCAGTTCTTC.

The rearrangement links TRBV11-2 to TRBJ2-7, with TRBD2 matching over 12 bases. V trimming: 5 bases; J trimming: 6 bases; junction bases outside the gene matches: 8. Germline lookup yields CDR1 SGHAT and CDR2 FQNNGV. There are 15 residues in the CDR3. The chain's CDR3 is CASSPEGLAGPEQYF. The CDR3 region has the DNA TGTGCCAGCAGCCCCGAGGGACTAGCGGGTCCCGAGCAGTACTTC.

This clone has only one observation. This chain uses TRBV5-4 with TRBJ2-1; D remains ambiguous. Germline CDR1 SGHNT, CDR2 YYREEE (reference sequence). Between the trimmed V and J ends, which lost 0 bases and 10 bases, there was a span of 11 bases. This CDR3 is built from 13 residues. The CDR3 region is CASSLGPSIEQFF. CDR3 DNA sequence: TGTGCCAGCAGCTTGGGCCCGTCTATCGAGCAGTTCTTC.

The chain employs TRBV4-2 and TRBJ1-3; perhaps TRBD1 as D (5 bases). The CDR3 is 16 residues long. The ends were cut back, 3 bases at V and 4 bases at J, with 16 bases in the middle. The germline CDR1 and CDR2 sequences are LGHNA and YNFKEQ. This CDR3 is CASSQLRGGVGNTIYF. In DNA, the CDR3 is TGTGCCAGCAGCCAGCTGCGGGGGGGGGTAGGAAACACCATATATTTT.

The chain carries TRBV7-8 and TRBJ2-1; TRBD2 aligns across 13 bases. CDR3 length: 19 residues. The ends lost 5 bases at V and 4 bases at J; junction bases unmatched: 14. Germline V CDR1 and CDR2: SGHVS, FQNEAQ. CDR3 DNA: TGTGCCAGCAGCCCCATGGTGACAGGGGGACTAGCGGGATACAATGAGCAGTTCTTC. This codes for CASSPMVTGGLAGYNEQFF. The variable domain in full, completed from reference TRBV7-8 and TRBJ2-1, reads GAGVSQSPRYKVAKRGQDVALRCDPISGHVSLFWYQQALGQGPEFLTYFQNEAQLDKSGLPSDRFFAERPEGSVSTLKIQRTQQEDSAVYLCASSPMVTGGLAGYNEQFFGPGTRLTVL.

J is TRBJ2-7 and V is TRBV14, with 10 bases that match TRBD2. The CDR3 runs to 14 residues. Germline CDR1 is SGHDN and CDR2 is FVKESK. V was pared by 4 bases and J by 4 bases, with 4 bases of the junction left unmatched. For the CDR3, the DNA is TGTGCCAGCAGCCCTAGCGGGAGAAGGTACGAGCAGTACTTC. Protein product: CASSPSGRRYEQYF.

Turning to this clone: One junction end does not reproduce the germline sequence, and a read error may be involved. The V gene is TRBV13, the J gene TRBJ2-7, with 10 bases fitting TRBD2. Germline lookup yields CDR1 PRHDT and CDR2 FYEKMQ (reference sequence). CDR3 length: 16 residues. CDR3 loop: CASSLGLAESFYEQYF. The CDR3 bases are TGTGCCAGCAGCCTAGGACTAGCGGAGTCGTTCTACGAGCAGTACTTC. The variable domain in full, completed from reference TRBV13 and TRBJ2-7, reads AAGVIQSPRHLIKEKRETATLKCYPIPRHDTVYWYQQGPGQDPQFLISFYEKMQSDKGSIPDRFSAQQFSDYHSELNMSSLELGDSALYFCASSLGLAESFYEQYFGPGTRLTVT.

The rearrangement uses TRBV9 and TRBJ2-7, with 10 bases identical to TRBD2. CDR1 and CDR2 (germline): SGDLS, YYNGEE. V was clipped by 0 bases and J by 3 bases; unmatched bases: 12. The CDR3 is 18 amino acids. The CDR3 coding sequence is TGTGCCAGCAGCGTAGGAAGACTTCTAGCGGGAGACGGCTACGAGCAGTACTTC. This sequence encodes CASSVGRLLAGDGYEQYF.

In the case of this clone: In the same sample, other DNA sequences code for this CDR3. The rearrangement links TRBV19 to TRBJ2-5, with 7 bases that match TRBD1. The DNA end is more similar to TRBJ2-7, so the J call may be wrong. CDR1 and CDR2 (germline): LNHDA, SQIVND (reference sequence). This CDR3 region has 14 residues. CDR3 sequence reads: CASSIGQGAYEQYF. The CDR3 DNA reads TGTGCCAGTAGTATCGGGCAGGGGGCCTACGAGCAGTACTTC.

The chain has TRBV4-1 and TRBJ2-7, with 8 bases fitting TRBD2. The V and J ends lost 0 bases and 0 bases, in that order; junction bases with no gene match: 4. CDR3 length: 16 residues. Germline lookup yields CDR1 MGHRA and CDR2 YSYEKL. The CDR3 sequence: CASSQDSSGSSYEQYF. Written as DNA, the CDR3 is TGCGCCAGCAGCCAAGATTCTAGCGGGTCCTCCTACGAGCAGTACTTC.